This T cell receptor beta chain was sequenced in a study of blood T cell repertoires in COVID-19 (dated by TCRdb to between 2020 and 2021). About the full investigation: Samples from collaborators originated in the United States, Italy and Spain and spanned both the acute and convalescent phases of COVID-19. The prospective study material was composed of cDNA or gDNA derived from T cells, B-cell-depleted T cells, or PBMCs. Subjects who had been exposed to COVID-19, were actively infected with it, or had recovered from it provided the deeply sampled blood TCRbeta repertoires that made up the dataset. The repertoires were released in a freely available public database intended as a resource for research on the immune response to SARS-CoV-2. The samples were drawn from two sources: the first 160 participants of the ongoing ImmuneRACE study, and about 1,300 subjects contributed by 6 global collaborators. Nearly every sample came with metadata listing a de-identified subject ID, COVID-19 status, age in years and sex. Where HLA class I and class II types were available, the types were taken from metadata supplied by the sample provider, not from assay-based typing. Study-wide conclusions, independent of this receptor: The amount of clinical and demographic metadata varied by source and participant and was provided uncurated.

TCRbeta CDR3 regions were amplified from genomic DNA using the immunoSEQ Assay, a bias-controlled multiplex PCR. The authors' analysis ran thus. Within the assay, amplification of reference gene primers was used to estimate how many nucleated cells each sample contained. To quantify the absolute abundance of each unique TCRbeta CDR3 rearrangement, sequence reads were collapsed and filtered. For each sample, productive Simpson clonality was calculated as the square root of Simpson's diversity index across productive rearrangements. The immuneACCESS repertoire file appears here via TCRdb, limited to in-frame rearrangements. These files lack a portion of the clones; in checked studies, under half of the deficit traces to unresolved V genes, and the cause of the others is not known. That table is the source of V, J and clone size, and D and trimming were worked out from the DNA. This sample has 240,000 or so clones in its table, and approximately 84% of those were observed once. About 3% of the sample rests with the top ten.

Measured from the cysteine to the phenylalanine, the CDR3 is 13 residues long. Kept here is only the CDR3 DNA, which spans 39 bases and is read in frame from base 1. V lost 1 base and J lost 15 bases; the stretch between them is 15 bases long. CDR1 is given as LNHDA and CDR2 as SQIVND, both from the germline V gene (reference sequence). For this clone: No antigen is known for it. Base quality data are lacking; no much larger clone is found one base away.

A second Seattle source provided samples from volunteer blood donors who had recovered from COVID-19. Whole blood was collected in K2EDTA tubes by collaborating institutions according to the institutions' own protocols. For TCRbeta analysis, collaborators shipped samples as frozen whole blood, isolated PBMCs, or DNA extracted from either of those sample types. The chain links TRBV19 with TRBJ1-4, with TRBD1 tentatively as D gene (6 bases match). This sequence was found in a woman in her twenties or thirties who had recovered from COVID-19. The source material was peripheral blood. The DNA sequence is TGTGCCAGTAGTATAGCTGTCGGCAGGGGTTTGTTTTTT. This yields the protein CASSIAVGRGLFF.